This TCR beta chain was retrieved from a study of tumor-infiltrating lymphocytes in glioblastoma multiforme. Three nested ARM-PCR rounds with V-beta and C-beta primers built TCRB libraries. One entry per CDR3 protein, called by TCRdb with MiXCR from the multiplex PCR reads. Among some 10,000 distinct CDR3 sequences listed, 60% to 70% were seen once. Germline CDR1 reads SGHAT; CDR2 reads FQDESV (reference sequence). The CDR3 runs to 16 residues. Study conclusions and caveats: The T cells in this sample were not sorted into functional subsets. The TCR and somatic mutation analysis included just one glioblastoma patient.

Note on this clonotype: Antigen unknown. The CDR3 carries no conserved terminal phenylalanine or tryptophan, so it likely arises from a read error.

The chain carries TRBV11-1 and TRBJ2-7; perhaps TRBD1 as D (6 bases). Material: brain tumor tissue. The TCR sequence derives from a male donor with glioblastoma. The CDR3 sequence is CAGSLARLERGYEQYS. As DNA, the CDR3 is TGTGCCGGCAGCTTAGCGCGTCTGGAGAGGGGGTACGAGCAGTACTCC.